This T cell receptor (beta chain) originates from a study of blood T cell repertoires in COVID-19. Study context: Samples came from the United States, Italy and Spain, spanning acute and convalescent COVID-19. In each case, the material was cDNA or gDNA derived from T cells, B-cell-depleted T cells, or PBMCs.

The trim removed 5 bases at V and 1 base at J, leaving 3 bases unmatched. CDR1 and CDR2 (germline): SEHNR, FQNEAQ (reference sequence). The CDR3 spans 15 residues. Original processing notes: Amplification with reference gene primers provided the estimates of nucleated cell counts. Profiled with immunoSEQ multiplex PCR; TCRdb holds only in-frame clones, not every one. V and J calls plus clone size are reproduced from that table; the DNA served to infer D and trimming. The sample includes 64,000 or so clones, roughly 88% of them seen just once. The rearrangement links TRBV7-9 to TRBJ2-2; the match to TRBD2 covers 8 bases. Sample: peripheral blood. The receptor was derived from a human donor in a cohort sampled during active COVID-19. The CDR3 DNA follows: TGTGCCAGCAGCCCGGGGGGGTTGAACACCGGGGAGCTGTTTTTT. This sequence encodes CASSPGGLNTGELFF. Full variable domain (missing parts from reference TRBV7-9 and TRBJ2-2): DTGVSQNPRHKITKRGQNVTFRCDPISEHNRLYWYRQTLGQGPEFLTYFQNEAQLEKSRLLSDRFSAERPKGSFSTLEIQRTEQGDSAMYLCASSPGGLNTGELFFGEGSRLTVL.